One and the same sample provided the 15 T cell receptor beta chains below, sequenced in a study of blood T cell repertoires in COVID-19. Sequenced by immunoSEQ multiplex PCR; TCRdb stores in-frame clones only, minus some. Here the sample spans about 160,000 clones, around 80% being singletons. Material for sequencing was PBMCs or T cells enriched from blood (not recorded which). These receptors originate from a woman aged 55-75 years who had recovered from COVID-19.

The chain recombines TRBV6-5 with TRBJ2-7; 8 nucleotides agree with TRBD1. Germline CDR1 and CDR2: MNHEY and SVGAGI. The CDR3 is made up of 14 amino acids. With 6 bases clipped from V and 7 bases from J, the junction kept 11 bases outside the gene matches. DNA of the CDR3: TGTGCCAGCAGCGCCCCAGGGGGCCGGAGGGAGCAGTACTTC. It codes for CASSAPGGRREQYF.

The chain joins TRBV21-1 to TRBJ1-5; the D call of TRBD1 is as the table states it, not checked on the DNA. TRBV21-1 is classified as a pseudogene. This CDR3 region has 14 residues. The CDR3 loop is CASKFTGGRQPQHF. CDR3 in DNA: TGTGCCAGTAAATTTACAGGGGGCCGTCAGCCCCAGCATTTT.

The chain has TRBV3-1 (or the pseudogene TRBV3-2) and TRBJ1-2; 8 nucleotides line up with TRBD1. Trimming at V came to 4 bases and at J to 6 bases, leaving 10 bases not matched to a gene. Germline CDR1 LGHDT, CDR2 YNNKEL (reference sequence). This CDR3 spans 15 amino acids. The CDR3 region has the DNA TGTGCCAGCAGCCGAAGCGGACAGGGAGCAGATGGCTACACCTTC. Translated: CASSRSGQGADGYTF.

This chain connects TRBV2 to TRBJ1-5, with 9 bases fitting TRBD1. The CDR3 covers 16 residues. After removal of 7 bases from V and 0 bases from J, the junction contained 7 bases not matched to a gene. CDR1 SNHLY and CDR2 FYNNEI come from the germline V gene. CDR3 nucleotides: TGTGCCAGCACCGACGGGACAGGGTATAGCAATCAGCCCCAGCATTTT. Protein sequence: CASTDGTGYSNQPQHF.

This chain joins TRBV6-5 and TRBJ1-2, with TRBD1 identical over 9 bases. Germline V gene data show CDR1 as MNHEY and CDR2 as SVGAGI. This CDR3 has 14 amino acids. The V segment lost 7 bases and the J segment 4 bases; nucleotides outside the gene matches: 7. Here the CDR3 DNA reads TGTGCCAGCAATTCTGGACAGGGGACCTATGGCTACACCTTC. It codes for CASNSGQGTYGYTF.

This chain joins TRBV10-3 and TRBJ2-3; D is uncertain. V was cut by 2 bases and J by 2 bases, with 5 bases left in between. The CDR3 runs to 13 residues. The germline gives CDR1 ENHRY, CDR2 SYGVKD. The CDR3 sequence: CAISEPDTDTQYF. CDR3 sequence (DNA): TGTGCCATCAGTGAGCCAGACACAGATACGCAGTATTTT.

This sequence joins TRBV12-3 or TRBV12-4 and TRBJ2-1; D is undetermined. This CDR3 has 11 amino acids. Trimming removed 6 bases from V and 9 bases from J, with 9 bases in between. CDR3: CASSQASEQFF. CDR3 in DNA: TGTGCCAGCAGCCAAGCATCTGAGCAGTTCTTC.

This chain joins TRBV13 and TRBJ2-2; TRBD1 matches at 10 bases. Germline V CDR1 and CDR2: PRHDT, FYEKMQ (reference sequence). The CDR3 is 16 residues long. The J segment lost 3 bases and the V segment lost 5 bases, leaving 6 bases of the junction unmatched. The CDR3 reads CASSLDRGHDTGELFF. The CDR3 DNA is TGTGCCAGCAGCCTTGACAGGGGGCACGACACCGGGGAGCTGTTTTTT. Based on the CDR3 plus reference TRBV13 and TRBJ2-2, the full variable domain is AAGVIQSPRHLIKEKRETATLKCYPIPRHDTVYWYQQGPGQDPQFLISFYEKMQSDKGSIPDRFSAQQFSDYHSELNMSSLELGDSALYFCASSLDRGHDTGELFFGEGSRLTVL.

CDR3 sequence (DNA): TGTGCCAGCACCAAGGACAGGGGGCCCACTGAAGCTTTCTTT. This gives the protein CASTKDRGPTEAFF. The gene calls are TRBV7-2 and TRBJ1-1, with 11 positions matching TRBD1. V shed 7 bases and J 4 bases; nucleotides not matched to a gene: 5. The CDR3 is 14 residues long. Looked up from germline, CDR1 is SGHTA and CDR2 is FQGNSA.

The V gene is TRBV7-9, the J gene TRBJ1-4, with D unclear. CDR3 size: 14 residues. The V end was cut by 3 bases, the J end by 0 bases, with 5 bases between. Germline V gives CDR1 SEHNR, CDR2 FQNEAQ (reference sequence). CDR3 DNA sequence: TGTGCCAGCAGCTTCAGGACAACTAATGAAAAACTGTTTTTT. Encoded protein: CASSFRTTNEKLFF. The full variable domain, its missing parts supplied by reference TRBV7-9 and TRBJ1-4, is DTGVSQNPRHKITKRGQNVTFRCDPISEHNRLYWYRQTLGQGPEFLTYFQNEAQLEKSRLLSDRFSAERPKGSFSTLEIQRTEQGDSAMYLCASSFRTTNEKLFFGSGTQLSVL.

This rearrangement joins TRBV10-3 to TRBJ2-7; D possibly corresponds to TRBD1 (6 bases). Germline V gene lookup returns CDR1 ENHRY and CDR2 SYGVKD. Trimming took off 3 bases at V and 5 bases at J, with 17 bases between the two ends. The CDR3 has 15 residues. The CDR3 spells CAISDPLQGTNEQYF. In DNA form, the CDR3 reads TGTGCCATCAGTGATCCCCTTCAGGGGACGAACGAGCAGTACTTC.

This clone was recorded once. Other DNA sequences within the sample encode an identical CDR3. This chain joins TRBV10-1 and TRBJ2-3, with TRBD2 matching over 10 bases. V was clipped by 0 bases and J by 1 base; unmatched bases: 1. This CDR3 region has 16 residues. Germline V gene sequence: CDR1 WNHNN, CDR2 SYGVQD (reference sequence). The CDR3 region is CASSESLAGGTDTQYF. CDR3 bases: TGCGCCAGCAGTGAGTCTCTAGCGGGGGGCACAGATACGCAGTATTTT.

This chain joins TRBV24-1 and TRBJ1-1; D gene unclear. Germline-derived CDR1 and CDR2 are KGHDR and SFDVKD. The V end was cut by 1 base, the J end by 0 bases, with 8 bases between. The CDR3 loop spans 15 amino acids. CDR3 amino acids: CATSDFGRMNTEAFF. The CDR3, as DNA: TGTGCCACCAGTGATTTTGGGAGGATGAACACTGAAGCTTTCTTT.

The V call is TRBV29-1, the J call TRBJ2-3, with TRBD2 matching over 12 bases. The CDR3 is 14 amino acids. With 7 bases clipped from V and 5 bases from J, the junction kept 7 bases outside the gene matches. Germline V gives CDR1 SQVTM, CDR2 ANQGSEA. In nucleotides, the CDR3 is TGCAGCGCTCCTAGCGGGGGGGCAGAAGATACGCAGTATTTT. Amino acids: CSAPSGGAEDTQYF.

This clone appeared a single time. The chain is built from TRBV19 and TRBJ1-5; the D gene is possibly TRBD1 (5 bases). With 5 bases removed from V and 1 base from J, the gap between germline ends came to 9 bases. The CDR3 is 14 amino acids. Germline V gene data show CDR1 as LNHDA and CDR2 as SQIVND (reference sequence). CDR3 region: CASSLSGSNQPQHF. The CDR3 bases are TGTGCCAGTAGTCTCTCAGGGAGCAATCAGCCCCAGCATTTT.